This entry lists 28 T cell receptor beta chains sequenced from one sample in a study of OX40 agonist ivuxolimab in advanced cancers. Measured with immunoSEQ multiplex PCR; TCRdb has only the in-frame clones, and not every one. Among tens of thousands of clones listed, 84% were seen once. The material sequenced was CD4+ or CD8+ T cells sorted from blood, taken in a trial of the OX40 agonist ivuxolimab. The receptors derive from an adult with an advanced solid tumor such as melanoma, head and neck, liver or kidney cancer.

The rearrangement uses TRBV5-1 and TRBJ2-7; D gene uncertain. This CDR3 is built from 12 residues. The ends were cut back, 2 bases at V and 2 bases at J, with 5 bases in the middle. Per germline, CDR1 SGHRS and CDR2 YFSETQ. The DNA of the CDR3 is TGCGCCAGCAGCTTCGAAACCTACGAGCAGTACTTC. Translating it yields CASSFETYEQYF.

There are a few counts of this clone. The chain has TRBV9 and TRBJ1-4; 9 bases agree with TRBD1. CDR3 length: 18 amino acids. J lost 0 bases, V lost 3 bases, and 9 bases had no gene match. CDR1 is SGDLS and CDR2 is YYNGEE in the germline V gene. CDR3 loop: CASSAPGTGKSTNEKLFF. The CDR3 DNA follows: TGTGCCAGCAGCGCCCCCGGGACAGGGAAATCAACTAATGAAAAACTGTTTTTT.

V usage is TRBV27 and J usage is TRBJ2-1; 7 nucleotides agree with TRBD2. Per germline, CDR1 MNHEY and CDR2 SMNVEV (reference sequence). The CDR3 runs to 18 residues. V trimming: 5 bases; J trimming: 4 bases; junction bases outside the gene matches: 17. Here the CDR3 reads CASSPLAAYLPGYNEQFF. As DNA, the CDR3 is TGTGCCAGCAGTCCTCTAGCGGCCTATCTGCCGGGATACAATGAGCAGTTCTTC.

In the case of this clone: The sample contains more than one DNA sequence encoding this CDR3. The gene calls are TRBV28 and TRBJ2-3, with 10 bases that match TRBD1. This CDR3 has 15 residues. The germline gives CDR1 MDHEN, CDR2 SYDVKM. Unmatched junction bases numbered 7, after V lost 5 bases and J lost 5 bases. The CDR3 sequence is CASSPDRGREDTQYF. The DNA for the CDR3 is TGTGCCAGCAGTCCAGACAGGGGGCGAGAAGATACGCAGTATTTT.

Written as DNA, the CDR3 is TGCGCCAGCAGCCTTACAGGGGCCCCTGGGCCCCAGCATTTT. Encoded protein: CASSLTGAPGPQHF. The V call is TRBV4-1, the J call TRBJ1-5, with 7 bases identical to TRBD1. The CDR3 is 14 amino acids. Germline CDR1 MGHRA, CDR2 YSYEKL. V trimming: 4 bases; J trimming: 9 bases; junction bases outside the gene matches: 9.

V gene TRBV27 combines with J gene TRBJ2-2, with D perhaps matching TRBD1 (6 bases). Germline CDR1 is MNHEY and CDR2 is SMNVEV (reference sequence). The V end lost 5 bases, the J end lost 2 bases, and 12 bases lay between the germline ends. CDR3 length equals 15 residues. In nucleotides, the CDR3 is TGTGCCAGCAGTCATCCGGACAGCAACACCGGGGAGCTGTTTTTT. It yields the protein CASSHPDSNTGELFF.

The V call is TRBV28, the J call TRBJ1-2; D is unclear. Germline loops: CDR1 MDHEN, CDR2 SYDVKM. V was trimmed by 1 base and J by 2 bases, leaving 14 bases between them. The CDR3 extends over 16 amino acids. Written as DNA, the CDR3 is TGTGCCAGCAGTTTATTAATCGGCAGAGTGAACTATGGCTACACCTTC. This encodes CASSLLIGRVNYGYTF.

The CDR3 DNA reads as TGTGCCAGCAGCGTCGGGAGGGCGTCCTACGAGCAGTACTTC. The encoded protein is CASSVGRASYEQYF. The rearrangement links TRBV9 to TRBJ2-7; 8 bases map to TRBD2. V dropped 2 bases and J dropped 1; count of bases not matched to a gene: 2. Germline CDR1 reads SGDLS; CDR2 reads YYNGEE. The CDR3 contains 14 residues.

V is TRBV30 and J is TRBJ1-5; 11 nucleotides line up with TRBD1. Germline trimming cut 3 bases from V and 7 bases from J; bases unmatched to any gene: 8. CDR1 and CDR2 from the germline V gene are GTSNPN and SVGIG (reference sequence). The CDR3 is 15 residues long. The CDR3 protein is CAWSAGQGGRQPQHF. CDR3 sequence (DNA): TGTGCCTGGAGCGCGGGACAGGGGGGAAGGCAGCCCCAGCATTTT.

This clone was counted a few times. This chain joins TRBV6-4 and TRBJ2-1; 11 positions match TRBD1. The CDR3 runs to 15 residues. V lost 6 bases, J lost 5 bases, and 6 bases stayed unmatched. Germline CDR1 MRHNA, CDR2 SNTAGT. The CDR3 DNA reads TGTGCCAGCAGCACCGGGACAGGGGGTCACAATGAGCAGTTCTTC. Its translation: CASSTGTGGHNEQFF.

V gene TRBV7-3 combines with J gene TRBJ2-7; tentatively, D is TRBD2 (5 bases). Trimming removed 6 bases at V and 3 bases at J, with 24 bases between. The CDR3 contains 17 residues. Germline V gene data show CDR1 as SGHTA and CDR2 as FQGTGA. The CDR3 nucleotides read TGTGCCAGCAGTCCTCATGGGGAAGGGCGTGGGAGCTACGAGCAGTACTTC. This sequence encodes CASSPHGEGRGSYEQYF.

J is TRBJ2-1 and V is TRBV28; 9 positions match TRBD1. The V gene's germline CDR1 is MDHEN and CDR2 SYDVKM. The V gene end was trimmed by 7 bases and the J gene end by 5 bases; junction bases not matched to a gene: 6. The CDR3 has 14 amino acids. CDR3 nucleotide sequence: TGTGCCAGCACTCGGACAGGGGAGGACAATGAGCAGTTCTTC. As protein: CASTRTGEDNEQFF.

The table lists this clone with many counts. This chain links TRBV27 with TRBJ2-7, with D possibly matching TRBD2 (6 bases). Germline V lookup: CDR1 MNHEY, CDR2 SMNVEV (reference sequence). The CDR3 loop spans 17 amino acids. V lost 3 bases, J lost 5 bases, and 23 bases lay in between. CDR3 coding DNA: TGTGCCAGCAGTTTTGGAGGGGACCAGGGAGAGGGTGACGAGCAGTACTTC. Protein product: CASSFGGDQGEGDEQYF.

J is TRBJ2-1 and V is TRBV9; D unresolved. Germline CDR1 reads SGDLS; CDR2 reads YYNGEE. The CDR3 extends over 15 amino acids. Trimming removed 0 bases from V and 4 bases from J, with 11 bases in between. The CDR3 sequence: CASSVDGRLYNEQFF. The CDR3 DNA is TGTGCCAGCAGCGTAGACGGGCGGCTATACAATGAGCAGTTCTTC.

Only a few counts were recorded for this clone. Different DNA sequences within this sample yield the same CDR3. The chain links TRBV19 to TRBJ2-3; no clear D. There are 12 residues in the CDR3. Germline V gene sequence: CDR1 LNHDA, CDR2 SQIVND (reference sequence). Trimming left V 3 bases short and J 4 bases short, with 5 bases between. Written as DNA, the CDR3 is TGTGCCAGTAGTATTGCTGCAGATACGCAGTATTTT. Protein sequence: CASSIAADTQYF.

The chain recombines TRBV7-8 with TRBJ2-7; 7 nucleotides agree with TRBD2. J gave up 5 bases and V 7 bases, and 8 bases lay outside the gene matches. Germline lookup yields CDR1 SGHVS and CDR2 FQNEAQ. The CDR3 extends over 13 amino acids. The chain's CDR3 is CASNLWEGNEQYF. The CDR3 DNA follows: TGTGCCAGCAACCTTTGGGAGGGGAACGAGCAGTACTTC.

The chain carries TRBV25-1 and TRBJ1-2; D uncertain. The CDR3 covers 14 residues. V lost 5 bases, J lost 4 bases, and 14 bases lay in between. Germline CDR1 reads MGHDK; CDR2 reads SYGVNS. For the CDR3, the DNA is TGTGCCAGCAGTCCCCCGGAGTTTTTCTATGGCTACACCTTC. It specifies CASSPPEFFYGYTF.

The rearrangement joins TRBV27 to TRBJ2-1; a possible D gene is TRBD2 (5 bases). Looked up from germline, CDR1 is MNHEY and CDR2 is SMNVEV (reference sequence). This CDR3 spans 16 amino acids. With 6 bases removed from V and 0 bases from J, the gap between germline ends came to 15 bases. Here the CDR3 reads CASSSRGLGSYNEQFF. The CDR3 DNA reads as TGTGCCAGCAGCTCCCGGGGTCTCGGCTCCTACAATGAGCAGTTCTTC.

The CDR3 DNA reads TGTGCCAGTAGTATGACGAGGGGTTCTAATGAAAAACTGTTTTTT. It yields the protein CASSMTRGSNEKLFF. This chain links TRBV19 with TRBJ1-4; TRBD1 is a possible D gene (5 bases). CDR1 is LNHDA and CDR2 is SQIVND in the germline V gene (reference sequence). The CDR3 is 15 amino acids. V lost 3 bases and J 3 bases, leaving 11 bases between the germline ends. The full variable domain, with the rest looked up from reference TRBV19 and TRBJ1-4, is DGGITQSPKYLFRKEGQNVTLSCEQNLNHDAMYWYRQDPGQGLRLIYYSQIVNDFQKGDIAEGYSVSREKKESFPLTVTSAQKNPTAFYLCASSMTRGSNEKLFFGSGTQLSVL.

This clone appeared a single time. The chain employs TRBV15 and TRBJ2-2; 10 positions agree with TRBD1. This CDR3 has 16 amino acids. Germline lookup yields CDR1 LNHNV and CDR2 YYDKDF (reference sequence). J was trimmed by 4 bases and V by 4 bases; bases with no gene match: 6. CDR3 nucleotide sequence: TGTGCCACCAGCATTGGACAGGGGGAGAGCACCGGGGAGCTGTTTTTT. Translation gives CATSIGQGESTGELFF.

This chain connects TRBV5-1 to TRBJ1-1; no definite D call. V lost 4 bases and J 0 bases, leaving 13 bases between the germline ends. Germline V gene lookup returns CDR1 SGHRS and CDR2 YFSETQ. The CDR3 covers 15 residues. This CDR3 reads CASSPDLTLNTEAFF. CDR3 sequence (DNA): TGCGCCAGCAGCCCGGACCTTACACTGAACACTGAAGCTTTCTTT.

The V and J genes are TRBV10-2 and TRBJ2-7; 7 nucleotides agree with TRBD1. The CDR3 spans 14 residues. Losses at the gene ends were 4 bases for V and 8 bases for J; bases not matched to a gene: 11. The germline CDR1 and CDR2 sequences are WSHSY and SAAADI. The CDR3: CASSGQGATWQQYF. The CDR3 DNA reads as TGCGCCAGCAGTGGACAGGGTGCTACGTGGCAGCAGTACTTC.

This chain joins TRBV6-5 and TRBJ2-1; D may be TRBD2 (7 bases). This CDR3 comprises 15 residues. Deletions cut 5 bases from V and 4 bases from J, with 15 bases between. Germline lookup yields CDR1 MNHEY and CDR2 SVGAGI. CDR3 bases: TGTGCCAGCAGTCTAGGGGGGGCCGGTTACAATGAGCAGTTCTTC. Its protein product is CASSLGGAGYNEQFF.

V and J are TRBV7-6 and TRBJ1-4; D call uncertain. Trimming pared 1 base from V and 0 bases from J, leaving 3 bases between. Germline CDR1 is SGHVS and CDR2 is FNYEAQ. This CDR3 comprises 14 residues. The chain's CDR3 is CASSLGATNEKLFF. CDR3 in DNA: TGTGCCAGCAGCTTAGGGGCAACTAATGAAAAACTGTTTTTT.

For the CDR3, the DNA is TGCGCCAGCAGCCCCCGACAGGGATTCGAGACCCAGTACTTC. As protein: CASSPRQGFETQYF. This chain links TRBV4-1 with TRBJ2-5; 7 nucleotides line up with TRBD1. Germline CDR1 reads MGHRA; CDR2 reads YSYEKL. This CDR3 contains 14 residues. J lost 5 bases, V lost 4 bases, and 7 bases had no gene match.

This clone showed up just a few times. The identical CDR3 is also encoded by other nucleotide sequences in the sample. The J gene is TRBJ1-1, the V gene TRBV9; D gene ambiguous. V shed 0 bases and J shed 1 base, with 7 bases lying between them. This CDR3 contains 14 residues. Germline CDR1 and CDR2: SGDLS and YYNGEE. CDR3 sequence: CASSVGVTNTEAFF. The CDR3 nucleotides read TGTGCCAGCAGCGTAGGGGTTACGAACACTGAAGCTTTCTTT. The full variable domain, rest sourced from reference TRBV9 and TRBJ1-1, is DSGVTQTPKHLITATGQRVTLRCSPRSGDLSVYWYQQSLDQGLQFLIQYYNGEERAKGNILERFSAQQFPDLHSELNLSSLELGDSALYFCASSVGVTNTEAFFGQGTRLTVV.

This clone was observed once. The gene calls are TRBV9 and TRBJ2-7; a possible D gene is TRBD1 (6 bases). V lost 0 bases and J lost 7, with 14 bases in between. CDR1 and CDR2 (germline): SGDLS, YYNGEE. This CDR3 spans 14 amino acids. In nucleotides, the CDR3 is TGTGCCAGCAGCGTAGGGACAGCGGAATATGAGCAGTACTTC. This gives the protein CASSVGTAEYEQYF. The variable domain in full, with the rest retrieved from reference TRBV9 and TRBJ2-7, is DSGVTQTPKHLITATGQRVTLRCSPRSGDLSVYWYQQSLDQGLQFLIQYYNGEERAKGNILERFSAQQFPDLHSELNLSSLELGDSALYFCASSVGTAEYEQYFGPGTRLTVT.

The chain combines TRBV4-3 with TRBJ2-3, with 10 bases matching TRBD2. The CDR3 contains 14 residues. In germline, CDR1 is LGHNA, CDR2 YSLEER. The junction had 2 bases not matched to a gene; V was cut back by 2 bases and J by 6 bases. CDR3 residues: CASSQTSGVDTQYF. CDR3 sequence (DNA): TGCGCCAGCAGCCAAACTAGCGGGGTGGATACGCAGTATTTT.